One sample yielded the 8 T cell receptor beta chains listed below, sequenced in a study of T cell repertoires in cytomegalovirus infection. For these TCRs, the target antigens are not known. MiXCR was run by TCRdb on the reads, yielding one entry per CDR3 protein. The repertoire has roughly 990,000 distinct CDR3 sequences, 30% to 40% of them found once; the top ten carry about an eighth. The sample consisted of cultured CD8+ T cells from PBMCs, taken from culture after CMV antigen stimulation. The receptors stem from a human donor in good health (CMV status not recorded). Some clones in this sample may be carry-over from other donors' samples.

This clonotype was detected ten times or more. The genes are TRBV7-9 and TRBJ2-2, with 10 bases matching TRBD1. The length of the CDR3 is 15 residues. Germline-derived CDR1 and CDR2 are SEHNR and FQNEAQ (reference sequence). Losses at the gene ends were 5 bases for V and 7 bases for J; bases not matched to a gene: 7. The CDR3 sequence is CASSRGQGGVGELFF. CDR3 DNA: TGTGCCAGCAGCCGCGGACAGGGGGGCGTCGGGGAGCTGTTTTTT. The full variable domain, with the rest looked up from reference TRBV7-9 and TRBJ2-2, is DTGVSQNPRHKITKRGQNVTFRCDPISEHNRLYWYRQTLGQGPEFLTYFQNEAQLEKSRLLSDRFSAERPKGSFSTLEIQRTEQGDSAMYLCASSRGQGGVGELFFGEGSRLTVL.

The genes are TRBV27 and TRBJ2-7; D not resolved. CDR3 size: 13 residues. Germline V gene data show CDR1 as MNHEY and CDR2 as SMNVEV (reference sequence). The germline V and J ends were trimmed by 4 bases and 0 bases, with 7 bases remaining between them. This CDR3 reads CASSSLSSYEQYF. CDR3 nucleotides: TGTGCCAGCAGTTCCCTCTCCTCCTACGAGCAGTACTTC.

The chain employs TRBV5-5 and TRBJ1-6; no clear D gene. This CDR3 spans 14 amino acids. CDR1 SGHKS and CDR2 YYEKEE come from the germline V gene (reference sequence). V lost 1 base to trimming and J lost 6 bases, with 8 bases between them. This CDR3 reads CASSLWSINSPLHF. In nucleotides, the CDR3 is TGTGCCAGCAGCTTGTGGTCTATTAATTCACCCCTCCACTTT. The full variable domain, with the rest looked up from reference TRBV5-5 and TRBJ1-6, is DAGVTQSPTHLIKTRGQQVTLRCSPISGHKSVSWYQQVLGQGPQFIFQYYEKEERGRGNFPDRFSARQFPNYSSELNVNALLLGDSALYLCASSLWSINSPLHFGNGTRLTVT.

V and J are TRBV7-9 and TRBJ2-5; D is possibly TRBD1 (5 bases). V shed 2 bases and J shed 5 bases, with 12 bases lying between them. Germline V gene lookup returns CDR1 SEHNR and CDR2 FQNEAQ (reference sequence). The CDR3 consists of 14 residues. CDR3 DNA sequence: TGTGCCAGCAGCTTAAGACAGCTCCGGGAGACCCAGTACTTC. Amino acids: CASSLRQLRETQYF. Looking up the rest from reference TRBV7-9 and TRBJ2-5 gives the full variable domain: DTGVSQNPRHKITKRGQNVTFRCDPISEHNRLYWYRQTLGQGPEFLTYFQNEAQLEKSRLLSDRFSAERPKGSFSTLEIQRTEQGDSAMYLCASSLRQLRETQYFGPGTRLLVL.

As to this clonotype: A read error may explain this, as a much larger clone is one base away. This chain joins TRBV7-2 and TRBJ1-2, with TRBD1 as a possible D gene (6 bases). Trimming pared 5 bases from V and 8 bases from J, leaving 21 bases between. The CDR3 loop spans 15 amino acids. Germline V gene sequence: CDR1 SGHTA, CDR2 FQGNSA. This CDR3 is CASSPPVRGDRGYTF. CDR3 coding DNA: TGTGCCAGCAGCCCTCCGGTCAGGGGTGATAGGGGCTACACCTTC.

V usage is TRBV27 and J usage is TRBJ2-1, with D maybe TRBD1 (7 bases). The V end was cut by 6 bases, the J end by 7 bases, with 13 bases between. CDR1 and CDR2 from the germline V gene are MNHEY and SMNVEV (reference sequence). The CDR3 runs to 13 residues. CDR3 sequence (DNA): TGTGCCAGCAGCAGGGGGACTGGGAATGAGCAGTTCTTC. This encodes CASSRGTGNEQFF.

This clonotype has just a few counts. The chain joins TRBV7-8 to TRBJ2-7; tentatively, D is TRBD1 (6 bases). The CDR3 has 13 residues. The ends were cut back, 5 bases at V and 4 bases at J, with 12 bases in the middle. The germline CDR1 and CDR2 sequences are SGHVS and FQNEAQ. CDR3: CASSDSDRYEQYF. CDR3 coding DNA: TGTGCCAGCAGCGATTCGGACAGATACGAGCAGTACTTC.

This clonotype was seen only a few times. The chain combines TRBV3-1 with TRBJ2-5, with D possibly being TRBD1 (6 bases). The CDR3 loop spans 15 amino acids. V lost 4 bases and J 3 bases, leaving 15 bases between the germline ends. Germline V lookup: CDR1 LGHDT, CDR2 YNNKEL (reference sequence). CDR3 amino acids: CASSLDTGTEETQYF. CDR3 coding DNA: TGTGCCAGCAGCCTAGACACAGGGACCGAAGAGACCCAGTACTTC.